The next 15 T cell receptor beta chains were all read from a single sample in a study of T cell responses to AZD1222 COVID-19 vaccine (dated by TCRdb to 2020 to 2022). The method behind the library was the immunoSEQ multiplex PCR assay. The table was pulled from immuneACCESS by TCRdb, which kept in-frame rearrangements only. Such tables lose some clones; where checked, under half of the loss comes from unresolved V genes, and the rest has no known cause. The table for this sample lists 85,000 to 130,000 clones; 90% of them were counted only once. Clones ranked in the top ten supply 8% of the sample. What this sample's time point label stands for: about 28 days (+/-7) after the second vaccine dose. The sample consisted of peripheral blood, taken 28 days after the second AZD1222 dose. These receptor sequences come from an adult who received the AZD1222 COVID-19 vaccine.

V usage is TRBV10-3 and J usage is TRBJ1-2; weak D call: TRBD1 (5 bases). Between the trimmed V and J ends, which lost 3 bases and 5 bases, there was a span of 10 bases. Germline-derived CDR1 and CDR2 are ENHRY and SYGVKD. The CDR3 is 13 amino acids. The CDR3 loop is CAISEARAYGYTF. The CDR3 DNA follows: TGTGCCATCAGTGAAGCCAGGGCTTATGGCTACACCTTC.

V gene TRBV2 combines with J gene TRBJ1-2; 9 nucleotides line up with TRBD1. Germline CDR1 reads SNHLY; CDR2 reads FYNNEI. This CDR3 is 15 amino acids long. The V and J ends lost 6 bases and 3 bases, in that order; junction bases with no gene match: 8. Here the CDR3 reads CASRTQRTGDYGYTF. The CDR3 nucleotides are TGTGCCAGCAGGACACAACGGACAGGGGACTATGGCTACACCTTC.

The chain combines TRBV5-4 with TRBJ2-7; TRBD1 aligns across 7 bases. There are 13 residues in the CDR3. Germline CDR1 reads SGHNT; CDR2 reads YYREEE (reference sequence). V dropped 4 bases and J dropped 7; count of bases not matched to a gene: 8. The CDR3 protein is CASSASGTVEQYF. In DNA, the CDR3 is TGTGCCAGCAGCGCCTCCGGGACAGTAGAGCAGTACTTC.

This chain uses TRBV25-1 with TRBJ2-3, with D perhaps TRBD1 (5 bases). Trimming pared 4 bases from V and 4 bases from J, leaving 15 bases between. From germline, CDR1 is MGHDK and CDR2 SYGVNS. This CDR3 contains 15 residues. This chain's CDR3 is CASSAHWGEADTQYF. The CDR3 nucleotides are TGTGCCAGCAGTGCGCATTGGGGCGAGGCAGATACGCAGTATTTT.

This clone appeared a single time. The rearrangement joins TRBV13 to TRBJ2-3; D may be TRBD1 (5 bases). V shed 5 bases and J shed 1 base, with 13 bases lying between them. This CDR3 has 15 amino acids. Germline lookup yields CDR1 PRHDT and CDR2 FYEKMQ (reference sequence). The CDR3 loop is CASSDRRVGTDTQYF. The CDR3 nucleotides are TGTGCCAGCAGCGACCGCAGGGTAGGCACAGATACGCAGTATTTT.

The chain employs TRBV3-1 (or the pseudogene TRBV3-2) and TRBJ2-7, with 7 bases aligning to TRBD2. Trimming took 10 bases from V and 0 from J; bases not matched to a gene: 3. The germline CDR1 and CDR2 sequences are LGHDT and YNNKEL (reference sequence). This CDR3 contains 12 residues. The CDR3 loop reads CATGGNSYEQYF. CDR3 nucleotides: TGTGCCACCGGGGGGAACTCCTACGAGCAGTACTTC.

The chain uses TRBV4-3 and TRBJ2-4, with 7 bases fitting TRBD2. Trimming at V came to 3 bases and at J to 5 bases, leaving 10 bases not matched to a gene. This CDR3 comprises 16 residues. CDR1 and CDR2 (germline): LGHNA, YSLEER. The CDR3 DNA reads as TGCGCCAGCAGCCAGGGGACGGGGGGTGGTCAAAACATTCAGTACTTC. Its translation: CASSQGTGGGQNIQYF.

The chain uses TRBV18 and TRBJ2-7; 8 bases match TRBD2. The CDR3 has 14 amino acids. Germline trimming cut 4 bases from V and 5 bases from J; bases unmatched to any gene: 7. The V gene's germline CDR1 is KGHSH and CDR2 LQKENI. The CDR3 DNA follows: TGTGCCAGCTCACGTGCGGGGGGATCTGACGAGCAGTACTTC. Its protein product is CASSRAGGSDEQYF. Complete variable domain (other parts from reference TRBV18 and TRBJ2-7): NAGVMQNPRHLVRRRGQEARLRCSPMKGHSHVYWYRQLPEEGLKFMVYLQKENIIDESGMPKERFSAEFPKEGPSILRIQQVVRGDSAAYFCASSRAGGSDEQYFGPGTRLTVT.

The chain couples TRBV6-5 to TRBJ1-1, with 7 bases lining up with TRBD1. In germline, CDR1 is MNHEY, CDR2 SVGAGI. V dropped 2 bases and J dropped 3; count of bases not matched to a gene: 6. This CDR3 has 15 amino acids. CDR3 nucleotide sequence: TGTGCCAGCAGTTACCCCGGACAGGTGGACACTGAAGCTTTCTTT. The encoded protein is CASSYPGQVDTEAFF.

The V call is TRBV12-3 or TRBV12-4, the J call TRBJ1-1; no definite D call. Trimming removed 7 bases from V and 4 bases from J, with 10 bases in between. The CDR3 has 12 residues. CDR3 sequence reads: CASTTESTEAFF. The CDR3 DNA reads as TGTGCCAGCACTACGGAATCCACTGAAGCTTTCTTT.

The chain employs TRBV6-5 and TRBJ2-3; weak D call: TRBD2 (6 bases). V gave up 8 bases and J gave up 6 bases, with 15 bases separating them. The CDR3 spans 13 residues. CDR1 MNHEY and CDR2 SVGAGI come from the germline V gene. DNA of the CDR3: TGTGCCAGCCTCGGTCAGGGAGGCGATACGCAGTATTTT. This encodes CASLGQGGDTQYF.

The CDR3 region is CASSPATTDTQYF. The DNA of the CDR3 is TGTGCCAGCTCACCGGCCACCACAGATACGCAGTATTTT. The J gene is TRBJ2-3, the V gene TRBV18; D is undetermined. Germline V gene data show CDR1 as KGHSH and CDR2 as LQKENI. CDR3 length: 13 residues. The V and J ends lost 3 bases and 2 bases respectively, with 6 bases between them.

J is TRBJ2-1 and V is TRBV6-2 or TRBV6-3; perhaps TRBD2 as D (6 bases). The CDR3 totals 15 residues. With 4 bases removed from V and 7 bases from J, the gap between germline ends came to 17 bases. Germline lookup yields CDR1 MNHEY and CDR2 SVGEGT. The CDR3 bases are TGTGCCAGCAGTTCCTTGGACTACGAGTCGAATGAGCAGTTCTTC. Translation gives CASSSLDYESNEQFF.

The chain employs TRBV5-5 and TRBJ2-6, with D perhaps assigned TRBD1 or TRBD2 (5 bases each). CDR3 length: 18 residues. From germline, CDR1 is SGHKS and CDR2 YYEKEE (reference sequence). V lost 5 bases to trimming and J lost 1 base, with 19 bases between them. CDR3 residues: CASRILDRAESGANVLTF. For the CDR3, the DNA is TGTGCCAGCAGAATCTTAGACAGAGCGGAGTCTGGGGCCAACGTCCTGACTTTC.

The chain combines TRBV7-3 with TRBJ2-7; D is uncertain. Germline values: CDR1 SGHTA, CDR2 FQGTGA. The CDR3 contains 13 residues. Trimming pared 2 bases from V and 5 bases from J, leaving 10 bases between. The CDR3 DNA is TGTGCCAGCAGCTTACGTTTCTCGAACGAGCAGTACTTC. This gives the protein CASSLRFSNEQYF.